Below, 10 T cell receptor beta chains from the same sample are listed, as sequenced in a study of T-cell memory formation after mild COVID-19. One entry per CDR3 protein, called by TCRdb with MiXCR from the 5' RACE reads. The sample includes about 560,000 distinct CDR3 sequences, around 15% seen only once; the top ten take roughly 7.7%. Sequencing input: PBMCs or a T cell subset sorted from them (not recorded which). These receptors came from an adult woman who had mild COVID-19 (a few samples of this study predate the infection). Cell type and time point are not known.

This clonotype came up a few times. The chain is built from TRBV20-1 and TRBJ2-1; D gene ambiguous. Germline CDR1 DFQATT, CDR2 SNEGSKA (reference sequence). Trimming removed 1 base from V and 4 bases from J, with 5 bases in between. This CDR3 region has 12 residues. In DNA, the CDR3 is TGCAGTGCTAGAGGAGGATACAATGAGCAGTTCTTC. As protein: CSARGGYNEQFF.

The chain recombines TRBV6-1 with TRBJ2-5, with D possibly called TRBD1 or TRBD2 (6 bases each). Germline loops: CDR1 MNHNS, CDR2 SASEGT. V lost 1 base to trimming and J lost 4 bases, with 19 bases between them. The CDR3 extends over 17 amino acids. The CDR3 protein is CASSEGGTRRGPETQYF. For the CDR3, the DNA is TGTGCCAGCAGTGAAGGTGGGACACGGAGGGGCCCAGAGACCCAGTACTTC.

This clonotype has a handful of counts. This sequence joins TRBV7-9 and TRBJ1-4, with D tentatively TRBD1 (5 bases). This CDR3 has 14 residues. The V and J ends lost 1 base and 4 bases respectively, with 7 bases between them. Per the germline V gene, CDR1 is SEHNR and CDR2 is FQNEAQ (reference sequence). In DNA form, the CDR3 reads TGTGCCAGCAGCTTAGACAGGTTTAATGAAAAACTGTTTTTT. It yields the protein CASSLDRFNEKLFF.

This chain connects TRBV11-2 to TRBJ2-3; perhaps TRBD2 as D (6 bases). The CDR3 is 17 residues long. V dropped 4 bases and J dropped 0 bases, with 17 bases sitting between them. Germline V gene sequence: CDR1 SGHAT, CDR2 FQNNGV. CDR3 loop: CASSSFWGGASTDTQYF. In DNA form, the CDR3 reads TGTGCCAGCAGCTCCTTCTGGGGCGGGGCTAGCACAGATACGCAGTATTTT.

The table lists this clonotype with a few counts. This rearrangement joins TRBV12-3 or TRBV12-4 to TRBJ1-6, with D unresolved. The V gene lost 5 bases and the J gene lost 7 bases, with 9 bases spanning the gap. The CDR3 loop spans 13 amino acids. The chain's CDR3 is CASSGARNSPLHF. CDR3 sequence (DNA): TGTGCCAGCAGTGGTGCAAGAAATTCACCCCTCCACTTT.

The V call is TRBV5-1, the J call TRBJ1-1; the D gene is possibly TRBD1 (5 bases). Trimming cost V 4 bases and J 3 bases, with 16 bases left between them. The length of the CDR3 is 15 residues. CDR1 and CDR2 from the germline V gene are SGHRS and YFSETQ. CDR3 loop: CASSLRDSLYTEAFF. CDR3 sequence (DNA): TGCGCCAGCAGCCTCCGGGACTCACTATACACTGAAGCTTTCTTT.

This clonotype was counted a few times. The chain recombines TRBV15 with TRBJ2-5; 9 nucleotides align to TRBD1. The CDR3 sequence is 17 residues long. Trimming at V came to 4 bases and at J to 5 bases, leaving 14 bases not matched to a gene. The germline gives CDR1 LNHNV, CDR2 YYDKDF (reference sequence). The CDR3 DNA is TGTGCCACCAGCACTTCGGGACAGGGTTTTAGGCGGGAGACCCAGTACTTC. Translated, it gives CATSTSGQGFRRETQYF.

This clonotype was detected many times. DNA of the CDR3: TGTGCCAGCAGCTTAGGAAGGACAGGGGCCCGGGGTTGGGACACTGAAGCTTTCTTT. The encoded protein is CASSLGRTGARGWDTEAFF. This rearrangement joins TRBV7-2 to TRBJ1-1, with TRBD1 identical over 9 bases. V shed 1 base, J shed 3 bases, and the junction held 15 bases outside the gene matches. This CDR3 contains 19 residues. Germline V gene data show CDR1 as SGHTA and CDR2 as FQGNSA.

The V call is TRBV4-3, the J call TRBJ2-1; weak D call: TRBD2 (5 bases). CDR3 size: 13 residues. Trimming pared 1 base from V and 10 bases from J, leaving 11 bases between. The germline gives CDR1 LGHNA, CDR2 YSLEER. In DNA, the CDR3 is TGCGCCAGCAGCCAAGGCCCGGGAACAGAGCAGTTCTTC. Translated: CASSQGPGTEQFF.

For the CDR3, the DNA is TGTGCCAGCAGTCCTAGCGGGGTTTACAATGAGCAGTTCTTC. This translates into CASSPSGVYNEQFF. V and J are TRBV2 and TRBJ2-1; 9 bases agree with TRBD2. CDR1 and CDR2 from the germline V gene are SNHLY and FYNNEI. The CDR3 is made up of 14 amino acids. The ends lost 5 bases at V and 4 bases at J; junction bases unmatched: 3.